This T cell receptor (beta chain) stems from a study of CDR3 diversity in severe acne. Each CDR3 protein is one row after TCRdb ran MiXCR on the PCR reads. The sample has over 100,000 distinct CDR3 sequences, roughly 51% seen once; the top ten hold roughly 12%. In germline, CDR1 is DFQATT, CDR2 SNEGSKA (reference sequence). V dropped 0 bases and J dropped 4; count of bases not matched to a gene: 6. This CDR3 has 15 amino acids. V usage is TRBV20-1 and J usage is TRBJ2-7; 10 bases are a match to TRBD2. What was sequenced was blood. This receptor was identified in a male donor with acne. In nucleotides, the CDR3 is TGCAGTGCTAGAGATGTAACTAGCGGGAAGTACGAGCAGTACTTC. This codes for CSARDVTSGKYEQYF.